This T cell receptor (beta chain) was obtained from a study of T cells in Graves' hyperthyroidism and ophthalmopathy (dated by TCRdb to the late 2010s). General notes on the study: Peripheral blood was collected at initial diagnosis, before any treatment. The approximately 100 discovery patients were divided at random into training and test sets in a 7:3 ratio. A discovery cohort of about a hundred patients, approximately 44 with Graves' ophthalmopathy and about 58 with stable Graves' hyperthyroidism, was used to find distinguishing TCR V-J signatures. In roughly six Graves' hyperthyroidism patients, the study also compared T-cell repertoires from thyroid tissue with T-cell repertoires from blood. After sampling, hyperthyroidism patients received methimazole starting at 30 mg daily, and ophthalmopathy patients received high-dose intravenous methylprednisolone. According to the paper, TCR Vbeta CDR3 sequencing was carried out on 135 peripheral blood samples, which came from approximately 41 ophthalmopathy, under 85 hyperthyroidism and approximately 17 progressor patients. Prospective prediction of ophthalmopathy was tested in an independent validation cohort consisting of roughly 20 hyperthyroidism patients and over 15 patients who later progressed to ophthalmopathy.

Amplification of TCR beta CDR3 regions was carried out from RNA transcripts. The TCR CDR3 was subjected to a first round of RT-PCR using the HTBI primer set and the Qiagen OneStep RT-PCR kit. Libraries were constructed in a second round of multiplex PCR, after which size selection and purification were carried out. Sequencing of the libraries was done on an Illumina HiSeq2000 using paired-end 100 bp reads. Turning to the authors' computational methods: Raw data were processed with SOAPnuke, discarding reads with adapters, uncalled bases, mean Phred below 15, or no exact constant-primer or identifier match. COPE v1.2.5 was used to merge the high-quality paired reads, and each unique nucleotide sequence was defined as a clonotype. MiTCR v1.1 was used to align the clonotypes against IMGT TRBV, TRBD and TRBJ reference segments. The analysis included only V-J combinations with a frequency above 0.0001, which together covered 99% to 99.2% of the repertoires. A TCS score was defined as the ratio between F50 (clonal expansion) and ExV (chaos), using BLOSUM62-based TCRdist between CDR3 peptides within each V-J. Welch's t-statistics and random forest reduced roughly 540 V-J features to roughly 13, which were used in a naive Bayes classifier (R e1071). TCRdb reworked the public reads: Q25 trimming with fastp, MiXCR clone assembly, productive beta chains retained. Each CDR3 protein gets just one entry, which takes the most common genes and DNA from the rows behind it. TCRdb, rather than the study authors, made the V and J calls. In this sample the table shows 450,000 to 600,000 distinct CDR3 sequences, about 14% of which occur a single time. The ten most abundant clones make up around 14% of the sample.

Study-wide conclusions, independent of this receptor: Most expanded thyroid clonotypes (frequency above 0.001) were also detected in blood, suggesting blood repertoires may reflect thyroid immune responses. Ophthalmopathy was separated from stable hyperthyroidism by a 13 V-J signature model, with 85% to 90% sensitivity and about 81% specificity obtained in cross-validation and 80%/75% obtained in testing. In validation, the model predicted progression to ophthalmopathy with 55% to 71% sensitivity and roughly 75% specificity, a median of around six months before onset. No statistical method was used to fix the sample size in advance, and group allocation was not hidden from the investigators.

Stable Graves' hyperthyroidism was defined as the absence of progression to ophthalmopathy over 18 months of follow-up. Hyperthyroidism patients were newly diagnosed, with disease duration under 2 months, and aged 18 to 65 years. Exclusion was applied to patients with uncontrolled infections, other autoimmune diseases, pregnancy or lactation. Diagnoses were established on the basis of clinical symptoms, serum thyroxine and TRAb, thyroid ultrasound, and orbital computed tomography. PBMCs were isolated from roughly 10 ml of fresh peripheral blood by Ficoll-Paque density gradient centrifugation. Total RNA was extracted using Trizol reagent, and RNA quality was assessed on an Agilent 2100 Bioanalyzer. This clonotype was picked up many times. Its antigen target is currently unknown. Base qualities were left out, and no much larger clone turns up one base away. V is pared back by 0 bases and J by 6 bases, with 23 bases lying between the germline termini. CDR1 and CDR2 were assigned from the germline V gene (reference sequence) as MNHEY and SMNVEV. CDR3 length: 18 amino acids, cysteine to phenylalanine. Here the CDR3 DNA is all that survives: 54 bases in frame from base 1.

The sequence is built from TRBV27 and TRBJ1-2, and TRBD1 may be the D gene, going by 6 matching bases. The TCR originated in a woman in her 40s with Graves' hyperthyroidism. Material for sequencing was blood. The DNA sequence follows: TGTGCCAGCAGTTTATCGCCATTCCCGACACAGGGATCGAATGGCTACACCTTC. Translated, it reads CASSLSPFPTQGSNGYTF.